The 31 T cell receptor beta chains below were found in one sample sequenced in a study of radiation and T cells in renal cell carcinoma. The repertoire was sequenced with immunoSEQ multiplex PCR; TCRdb's copy has only in-frame clones and lacks some. The sample holds around 100,000 clones, 65% to 90% seen once. Time point described: blood 4 weeks post-SBRT, at nephrectomy. The sample's treatment: 15 Gy SBRT to primary tumor, nephrectomy 4 weeks later. Sequenced material: blood, taken from a patient whose treatment included radiotherapy and nephrectomy. The source of these receptors is a man aged 60-69 years with renal cell carcinoma.

The genes are TRBV5-5 and TRBJ2-4, with 7 bases identical to TRBD1. This CDR3 comprises 15 residues. CDR1 is SGHKS, CDR2 YYEKEE, per germline (reference sequence). V lost 4 bases to trimming and J lost 3 bases; unmatched junction nucleotides: 7. CDR3 sequence (DNA): TGTGCCAGCAGCCTAACAGGGGACCTCAAAAACATTCAGTACTTC. It yields the protein CASSLTGDLKNIQYF.

CDR3: CASSLEPGRNTGELFF. The CDR3 region has the DNA TGCGCCAGCAGCTTGGAACCTGGGAGAAACACCGGGGAGCTGTTTTTT. The rearrangement links TRBV5-1 to TRBJ2-2; TRBD2 is a possible D gene (5 bases). The CDR3 sequence is 16 residues long. Germline values: CDR1 SGHRS, CDR2 YFSETQ. Between the trimmed V and J ends, which lost 0 bases and 2 bases, there was a span of 11 bases.

The chain has TRBV6-6 and TRBJ2-2; tentative D call: TRBD2 (5 bases). Between the trimmed V and J ends, which lost 3 bases and 4 bases, there was a span of 9 bases. The CDR3 spans 14 residues. Germline V gene sequence: CDR1 MNHNY, CDR2 SVGAGI (reference sequence). The DNA of the CDR3 is TGTGCCAGCAGTTATATCGGAGGCACCGGGGAGCTGTTTTTT. Its translation is CASSYIGGTGELFF.

This chain connects TRBV9 to TRBJ2-4; unclear D gene. This CDR3 has 15 residues. Per germline, CDR1 SGDLS and CDR2 YYNGEE. V shed 0 bases and J shed 0 bases, with 7 bases lying between them. CDR3 sequence: CASSVGALAKNIQYF. In nucleotides, the CDR3 is TGTGCCAGCAGCGTAGGGGCACTAGCCAAAAACATTCAGTACTTC.

The V and J genes are TRBV27 and TRBJ2-1; D is possibly TRBD2 (7 bases). V was trimmed by 1 base and J by 2 bases, leaving 15 bases between them. Germline CDR1 MNHEY, CDR2 SMNVEV (reference sequence). The CDR3 is 17 residues long. CDR3 nucleotide sequence: TGTGCCAGCAGTTTATTGCCCTGGGGGGGCACCTACAATGAGCAGTTCTTC. Amino acids: CASSLLPWGGTYNEQFF.

The chain is built from TRBV7-2 and TRBJ2-3; 10 bases are a match to TRBD1. V lost 5 bases, J lost 5 bases, and 7 bases stayed unmatched. The CDR3 is 15 amino acids. Germline loops: CDR1 SGHTA, CDR2 FQGNSA. The CDR3 is CASSARQGAGDTQYF. The DNA of the CDR3 is TGTGCCAGCAGCGCGCGACAGGGGGCTGGAGATACGCAGTATTTT.

The chain carries TRBV15 and TRBJ2-1; D not certain. CDR3 length: 14 residues. Germline V CDR1 and CDR2: LNHNV, YYDKDF (reference sequence). Trimming left V 3 bases short and J 1 base short, with 7 bases between. The CDR3 protein is CATSRALSYNEQFF. The CDR3 coding sequence is TGTGCCACCAGCAGGGCCCTATCCTACAATGAGCAGTTCTTC.

V is TRBV11-2 and J is TRBJ2-7; weak D call: TRBD1 (6 bases). The germline V gene encodes CDR1 SGHAT and CDR2 FQNNGV. Trimming shortened V by 5 bases and J by 5 bases, and 13 bases separated the two germline ends. This CDR3 spans 13 amino acids. The CDR3, as DNA: TGTGCCAGCAGCCGGGACAATATAGACGAGCAGTACTTC. This encodes CASSRDNIDEQYF.

The genes are TRBV5-1 and TRBJ2-1; unclear D gene. Germline assignment: CDR1 SGHRS and CDR2 YFSETQ. The CDR3 runs 12 residues. Trimming stripped 5 bases from V and 5 bases from J, with 8 bases between. The CDR3 nucleotides read TGCGCCAGCAGGCACGCCGACAATGAGCAGTTCTTC. This encodes CASRHADNEQFF.

Notes on this clone: At the DNA level, this CDR3 is encoded by other sequences in the same sample as well. V gene TRBV7-2 combines with J gene TRBJ1-2; D remains ambiguous. The CDR3 runs 13 residues. Between the trimmed V and J ends, which lost 5 bases and 5 bases, there was a span of 12 bases. Looked up from germline, CDR1 is SGHTA and CDR2 is FQGNSA. CDR3 in amino acids: CASSLDGQYGYTF. The CDR3 nucleotides are TGTGCCAGCAGCCTAGACGGGCAGTATGGCTACACCTTC.

The genes are TRBV2 and TRBJ2-5; no clear D gene. This CDR3 spans 11 amino acids. CDR1 and CDR2 from the germline V gene are SNHLY and FYNNEI. V was shortened by 7 bases and J by 2 bases, with 5 bases between the two germline ends. The CDR3 DNA sequence: TGTGCCAGCAAGCAGCAAGAGACCCAGTACTTC. It encodes CASKQQETQYF.

In this sample, this clone turned up once. The rearrangement joins TRBV9 to TRBJ2-1, with D possibly matching TRBD2 (5 bases). CDR1 and CDR2 (germline): SGDLS, YYNGEE. The CDR3 is made up of 13 amino acids. V was pared by 0 bases and J by 7 bases, with 8 bases between. The CDR3 here is CASSVAGKNEQFF. In nucleotides, the CDR3 is TGTGCCAGCAGCGTAGCCGGGAAAAATGAGCAGTTCTTC.

This clone is a singleton in its sample. The chain combines TRBV5-6 with TRBJ2-7; no reliable D call. CDR3 length: 14 amino acids. V was cut by 2 bases and J by 5 bases, with 14 bases left in between. The V gene's germline CDR1 is SGHDT and CDR2 YYEEEE. CDR3 DNA: TGTGCCAGCAGCTTCTCTGAGATGGGAAACGAGCAGTACTTC. Its protein is CASSFSEMGNEQYF.

The chain is built from TRBV7-6 and TRBJ2-7; 11 bases are shared with TRBD2. This CDR3 contains 14 residues. The germline CDR1 and CDR2 sequences are SGHVS and FNYEAQ. The trim removed 3 bases at V and 6 bases at J, leaving 4 bases unmatched. The CDR3 DNA follows: TGTGCCAGCAGCTTGTCCACTAGCGGGAGCGAGCAGTACTTC. Amino acid sequence: CASSLSTSGSEQYF. The full variable domain, its missing parts supplied by reference TRBV7-6 and TRBJ2-7, is GAGVSQSPRYKVTKRGQDVALRCDPISGHVSLYWYRQALGQGPEFLTYFNYEAQQDKSGLPNDRFSAERPEGSISTLTIQRTEQRDSAMYRCASSLSTSGSEQYFGPGTRLTVT.

The chain combines TRBV25-1 with TRBJ2-7; a weak D match, TRBD1 (6 bases). V was cut by 4 bases and J by 6 bases, with 10 bases left in between. CDR3 length equals 12 residues. CDR1 and CDR2 (germline): MGHDK, SYGVNS. CDR3 sequence (DNA): TGTGCCAGCAGTGCCGGACAGTTCGAGCAGTACTTC. Amino acids: CASSAGQFEQYF.

This chain joins TRBV10-1 and TRBJ1-1, with D unresolved. The V gene's germline CDR1 is WNHNN and CDR2 SYGVQD (reference sequence). This CDR3 contains 13 residues. Between the trimmed V and J ends, which lost 2 bases and 0 bases, there was a span of 4 bases. In DNA form, the CDR3 reads TGCGCCAGCAGTGAGACAGTGAACACTGAAGCTTTCTTT. This gives the protein CASSETVNTEAFF.

The chain joins TRBV9 to TRBJ2-7; D unresolved. V lost 0 bases and J 4 bases, leaving 14 bases between the germline ends. The CDR3 consists of 15 residues. CDR1 is SGDLS, CDR2 YYNGEE, per germline. CDR3 bases: TGTGCCAGCAGCGTAGGGTCAAGGAGATTTTACGAGCAGTACTTC. Translating it yields CASSVGSRRFYEQYF.

The chain employs TRBV27 and TRBJ2-1, with a tentative D call TRBD2 (5 bases). Germline CDR1 and CDR2: MNHEY and SMNVEV (reference sequence). V lost 2 bases to trimming and J lost 7 bases, with 9 bases between them. The CDR3 has 13 amino acids. This CDR3 reads CASSLTVANEQFF. The CDR3 DNA follows: TGTGCCAGCAGTTTAACGGTAGCGAATGAGCAGTTCTTC.

The chain employs TRBV25-1 and TRBJ2-1; 10 nucleotides match TRBD2. Germline V gene sequence: CDR1 MGHDK, CDR2 SYGVNS. Trimming cost V 4 bases and J 7 bases; bases outside gene matches: 4. The CDR3 has 14 residues. The CDR3 is CASSGLAGGNEQFF. As DNA, the CDR3 is TGTGCCAGCAGTGGACTAGCGGGTGGAAATGAGCAGTTCTTC.

The chain carries TRBV28 and TRBJ2-6; perhaps TRBD2 as D (6 bases). The V gene's germline CDR1 is MDHEN and CDR2 SYDVKM. The CDR3 spans 18 residues. Trimming cost V 3 bases and J 2 bases, with 17 bases left between them. The CDR3 region has the DNA TGTGCCAGCAGTTTGGCGGGGTATGGGATTCCTGGGGCCAACGTCCTGACTTTC. It codes for CASSLAGYGIPGANVLTF.

J is TRBJ2-1 and V is TRBV10-2; D perhaps matches TRBD1 (6 bases). The V gene's germline CDR1 is WSHSY and CDR2 SAAADI. The CDR3 runs 15 residues. V was trimmed by 8 bases and J by 3 bases, leaving 17 bases between them. The CDR3 region is CASGGGVLDYNEQFF. As DNA, the CDR3 is TGCGCCAGCGGTGGGGGCGTACTAGACTACAATGAGCAGTTCTTC.

This chain connects TRBV6-6 to TRBJ2-4; TRBD1 matches 7 bases. After removal of 5 bases from V and 6 bases from J, the junction contained 10 bases not matched to a gene. Germline V gene sequence: CDR1 MNHNY, CDR2 SVGAGI (reference sequence). The CDR3 runs to 15 residues. The CDR3 sequence is CASSPTDRVGNIQYF. The CDR3 DNA sequence: TGTGCCAGCAGTCCCACCGACAGGGTTGGAAACATTCAGTACTTC.

The V call is TRBV19, the J call TRBJ1-1, with 8 bases fitting TRBD1. Trimming took 8 bases from V and 4 from J; bases not matched to a gene: 6. This CDR3 has 13 amino acids. The germline V gene encodes CDR1 LNHDA and CDR2 SQIVND (reference sequence). CDR3 region: CASSGTGSTEAFF. CDR3 DNA: TGTGCCAGTTCCGGGACAGGAAGCACTGAAGCTTTCTTT.

In this sample, this clone turned up once. The J gene is TRBJ2-2, the V gene TRBV10-1; D unclear. The germline V gene encodes CDR1 WNHNN and CDR2 SYGVQD (reference sequence). The V and J ends lost 6 bases and 1 base respectively, with 6 bases between them. CDR3 length: 13 amino acids. CDR3 nucleotides: TGCGCCAGCAGGGAAGGGAACACCGGGGAGCTGTTTTTT. Encoded protein: CASREGNTGELFF.

The chain uses TRBV5-5 and TRBJ2-5, with D perhaps TRBD2 (6 bases). The CDR3 sequence is 14 residues long. Germline assignment: CDR1 SGHKS and CDR2 YYEKEE (reference sequence). V lost 4 bases and J lost 4, with 14 bases in between. The DNA of the CDR3 is TGTGCCAGCAGCGTCGGAGGGCCGGGAGAGACCCAGTACTTC. Translating gives CASSVGGPGETQYF.

CDR3 coding DNA: TGTGCCAGCAGAACTACCGGACCCGGCTACGAGCAGTACTTC. This translates into CASRTTGPGYEQYF. This chain links TRBV28 with TRBJ2-7; D is unresolved. The germline V gene has CDR1 MDHEN and CDR2 SYDVKM. V lost 6 bases and J 3 bases, leaving 15 bases between the germline ends. The CDR3 is 14 amino acids.

In its sample, this clone was seen a few times. The chain uses TRBV6-1 and TRBJ2-1, with D tentatively TRBD2 (6 bases). This CDR3 spans 13 amino acids. V dropped 10 bases and J dropped 3 bases, with 13 bases sitting between them. Germline loops: CDR1 MNHNS, CDR2 SASEGT. In DNA form, the CDR3 reads TGTGCCACCAATAGCGGCGGCTACAATGAGCAGTTCTTC. It is translated as CATNSGGYNEQFF.

The J gene is TRBJ2-7, the V gene TRBV28; D is ambiguous. Looked up from germline, CDR1 is MDHEN and CDR2 is SYDVKM. This CDR3 is 13 amino acids long. The V end was cut by 2 bases, the J end by 8 bases, with 13 bases between. The CDR3: CASSLPPGLKQYF. Here the CDR3 DNA reads TGTGCCAGCAGTTTACCCCCAGGTTTAAAGCAGTACTTC.

The chain employs TRBV9 and TRBJ2-7; 9 bases are a match to TRBD1. There are 15 residues in the CDR3. Germline CDR1 SGDLS, CDR2 YYNGEE. Unmatched junction bases numbered 7, after V lost 3 bases and J lost 3 bases. The CDR3 is CASSGGTGQGYEQYF. The CDR3 nucleotides are TGTGCCAGCAGCGGGGGAACGGGACAGGGCTACGAGCAGTACTTC.

This chain links TRBV28 with TRBJ1-2, with 7 bases matching TRBD1. CDR1 is MDHEN and CDR2 is SYDVKM in the germline V gene. The junction had 6 bases not matched to a gene; V was cut back by 7 bases and J by 4 bases. The CDR3 runs 13 residues. The CDR3 loop reads CASTDRPLYGYTF. The CDR3, as DNA: TGTGCCAGCACGGACAGGCCGCTCTATGGCTACACCTTC.

The V call is TRBV6-1, the J call TRBJ1-2, with 8 bases that match TRBD1. V dropped 6 bases and J dropped 6; count of bases not matched to a gene: 12. CDR1 MNHNS and CDR2 SASEGT come from the germline V gene. The CDR3 loop spans 15 amino acids. CDR3 amino acids: CASSPADRAFDGYTF. CDR3 DNA: TGTGCCAGCAGCCCAGCGGACAGGGCTTTTGATGGCTACACCTTC.